The source of this T cell receptor beta chain is a study of T cells in Graves' hyperthyroidism and ophthalmopathy. Amplified regions were TCR beta CDR3 sequences from RNA transcripts. Researchers ran a first-round RT-PCR on the TCR CDR3 using the HTBI primer set. TCRdb reprocessed the multiplex PCR reads via MiXCR and lists one record per CDR3 protein. The repertoire includes about 680,000 distinct CDR3 sequences, about 35% of them detected once, and around 30% sits in the top ten. The specimen was blood. This receptor was identified in a woman aged 40 to 50 with Graves' hyperthyroidism.

CDR3 sequence (DNA): TGTGCCAGCAGCCTCGGAACAGGCCTAAGGACCGGGGAGCTGTTTTTT. Its translation: CASSLGTGLRTGELFF. V usage is TRBV6-6 and J usage is TRBJ2-2; D may be TRBD1 (5 bases). Germline CDR1 reads MNHNY; CDR2 reads SVGAGI (reference sequence). The CDR3 totals 16 residues. The V end lost 6 bases, the J end lost 5 bases, and 19 bases lay between the germline ends.